The 30 T cell receptor beta chains in this list originate from one sample, sequenced in a study of response to subunit inactivated influenza vaccine. TCRdb passed the RT-PCR reads through MiXCR, listing each CDR3 protein once. The table includes 500,000 to 550,000 distinct CDR3 sequences, 6% to 9% detected once. The sequences come from PBMCs from blood, collected about 24 months after vaccination. The receptors were sampled from a man aged 45 to 70 who received an inactivated influenza vaccine.

This clonotype appeared a few times. The chain joins TRBV20-1 to TRBJ2-7; 8 bases align to TRBD1. The CDR3 is 15 amino acids. After removal of 1 base from V and 2 bases from J, the junction contained 7 bases not matched to a gene. CDR1 and CDR2 (germline): DFQATT, SNEGSKA (reference sequence). The CDR3 spells CSARAAGQAPYEQYF. The CDR3 DNA reads as TGCAGTGCTAGAGCCGCGGGACAGGCGCCCTACGAGCAGTACTTC.

This clonotype came up many times. This chain uses TRBV11-2 with TRBJ2-4; unclear D gene. Germline CDR1 is SGHAT and CDR2 is FQNNGV. V dropped 4 bases and J dropped 8 bases, with 9 bases sitting between them. This CDR3 has 12 amino acids. The CDR3 nucleotides read TGTGCCAGCAGCTCTAGTAGATACATTCAGTACTTC. Amino acid sequence: CASSSSRYIQYF.

J is TRBJ2-1 and V is TRBV7-2; D might be TRBD1 or TRBD2, each matching 5 bases. The CDR3 has 14 amino acids. The V end was cut by 4 bases, the J end by 5 bases, with 12 bases between. Germline CDR1 and CDR2: SGHTA and FQGNSA. This CDR3 is CASSWGTVNNEQFF. In nucleotides, the CDR3 is TGTGCCAGCAGCTGGGGGACCGTAAACAATGAGCAGTTCTTC.

The J gene is TRBJ2-7, the V gene TRBV7-2, with a weak D call TRBD2 (7 bases). The CDR3 is 12 amino acids. Germline CDR1 is SGHTA and CDR2 is FQGNSA. Trimming left V 4 bases short and J 6 bases short, with 10 bases between. CDR3: CASSWGGAEQYF. In nucleotides, the CDR3 is TGTGCCAGCAGCTGGGGGGGCGCCGAGCAGTACTTC.

This clonotype was counted only a few times. The V call is TRBV2, the J call TRBJ2-1; tentatively, D is TRBD1 or TRBD2 (5 bases each). Per the germline V gene, CDR1 is SNHLY and CDR2 is FYNNEI. V lost 3 bases, J lost 0 bases, and 12 bases lay in between. This CDR3 comprises 16 residues. The CDR3 spells CASSEYGASSYNEQFF. In DNA, the CDR3 is TGTGCCAGCAGTGAGTACGGGGCAAGCTCCTACAATGAGCAGTTCTTC. The full variable domain, in which reference TRBV2 and TRBJ2-1 provide the parts outside the CDR3, is EPEVTQTPSHQVTQMGQEVILRCVPISNHLYFYWYRQILGQKVEFLVSFYNNEISEKSEIFDDQFSVERPDGSNFTLKIRSTKLEDSAMYFCASSEYGASSYNEQFFGPGTRLTVL.

The chain joins TRBV7-8 to TRBJ2-3; D not resolved. V shed 5 bases and J shed 0 bases, with 9 bases lying between them. The CDR3 sequence is 14 residues long. Germline V lookup: CDR1 SGHVS, CDR2 FQNEAQ. As DNA, the CDR3 is TGTGCCAGCAGCAAAAGACGGAGCACAGATACGCAGTATTTT. This codes for CASSKRRSTDTQYF.

This clonotype was observed a few times. The chain carries TRBV7-9 and TRBJ2-5; D unresolved. The V end was cut by 5 bases, the J end by 2 bases, with 9 bases between. The germline V gene has CDR1 SEHNR and CDR2 FQNEAQ (reference sequence). The CDR3 contains 13 residues. The DNA of the CDR3 is TGTGCCAGCAGCAAACAGATACAAGAGACCCAGTACTTC. Translating it yields CASSKQIQETQYF.

This clonotype was detected ten times or more. The CDR3 DNA sequence: TGTGCCATCAGTACACCCCGGGGGGCGCAAGAGACCCAGTACTTC. Translating gives CAISTPRGAQETQYF. V is TRBV10-3 and J is TRBJ2-5; TRBD2 might be the D (7 bases). CDR3 length: 15 amino acids. The V end was cut by 5 bases, the J end by 2 bases, with 15 bases between. Per the germline V gene, CDR1 is ENHRY and CDR2 is SYGVKD.

This clonotype was counted at least ten times. The rearrangement uses TRBV5-6 and TRBJ1-2; maybe TRBD1 (5 bases). The CDR3 length is 14 residues. V dropped 4 bases and J dropped 5 bases, with 15 bases sitting between them. Germline CDR1 is SGHDT and CDR2 is YYEEEE. CDR3 nucleotide sequence: TGTGCCAGCAGCGGCTGGGGACGGGATTATGGCTACACCTTC. It yields the protein CASSGWGRDYGYTF.

This clonotype was seen once. CDR3 bases: TGTGCCAGCAGCCAAGGACCGACAGTGACTAAAGCTTTCTTT. Protein: CASSQGPTVTKAFF. This chain uses TRBV3-1 with TRBJ1-1; maybe TRBD1 (5 bases). V was cut by 1 base and J by 9 bases, with 15 bases left in between. The CDR3 is 14 amino acids. CDR1 is LGHDT, CDR2 YNNKEL, per germline (reference sequence).

The sample holds many counts of this clonotype. The DNA of the CDR3 is TGTGCCAGCAGTTCCGGGGGACTAGCGGGTCACACCGGGGAGCTGTTTTTT. Its protein product is CASSSGGLAGHTGELFF. The chain joins TRBV6-5 to TRBJ2-2, with 12 bases aligning to TRBD2. The junction had 6 bases not matched to a gene; V was cut back by 4 bases and J by 3 bases. The CDR3 consists of 17 residues. Germline loops: CDR1 MNHEY, CDR2 SVGAGI.

This clonotype occurred many times. The rearrangement uses TRBV10-3 and TRBJ2-5; 10 bases are shared with TRBD1. V was pared by 0 bases and J by 4 bases, with 8 bases of the junction left unmatched. The CDR3 length is 17 residues. The germline CDR1 and CDR2 sequences are ENHRY and SYGVKD. The CDR3: CAISESGTGVGGETQYF. The CDR3 nucleotides read TGTGCCATCAGTGAGTCCGGGACAGGGGTTGGAGGAGAGACCCAGTACTTC.

The table lists this clonotype with many counts. J is TRBJ2-3 and V is TRBV9; 12 positions match TRBD2. V was pared by 0 bases and J by 2 bases, with 4 bases of the junction left unmatched. The CDR3 has 17 residues. CDR1 is SGDLS, CDR2 YYNGEE, per germline. The CDR3 loop is CASSVAGLAGTTDTQYF. In nucleotides, the CDR3 is TGTGCCAGCAGCGTAGCTGGACTAGCGGGGACCACAGATACGCAGTATTTT. Drawing the rest from reference TRBV9 and TRBJ2-3, the complete variable domain is DSGVTQTPKHLITATGQRVTLRCSPRSGDLSVYWYQQSLDQGLQFLIQYYNGEERAKGNILERFSAQQFPDLHSELNLSSLELGDSALYFCASSVAGLAGTTDTQYFGPGTRLTVL.

This clonotype was observed at least ten times. The chain has TRBV10-3 and TRBJ1-4, with TRBD1 as a possible D gene (5 bases). CDR3 length: 18 amino acids. The germline V gene has CDR1 ENHRY and CDR2 SYGVKD. Trimming left V 0 bases short and J 2 bases short, with 16 bases between. In nucleotides, the CDR3 is TGTGCCATCAGTGAGTCGTCAGGGCTTTGGGCTACTAATGAAAAACTGTTTTTT. Translating gives CAISESSGLWATNEKLFF.

This clonotype was detected a few times. This chain connects TRBV3-1 to TRBJ1-5, with D uncertain. The CDR3 extends over 14 amino acids. Germline V gene lookup returns CDR1 LGHDT and CDR2 YNNKEL (reference sequence). V was pared by 3 bases and J by 2 bases, with 8 bases between. The CDR3 loop is CASSHLIGNQPQHF. DNA of the CDR3: TGTGCCAGCAGCCACCTCATTGGCAATCAGCCCCAGCATTTT. Together with reference TRBV3-1 and TRBJ1-5, the CDR3 gives the full variable domain: DTAVSQTPKYLVTQMGNDKSIKCEQNLGHDTMYWYKQDSKKFLKIMFSYNNKELIINETVPNRFSPKSPDKAHLNLHINSLELGDSAVYFCASSHLIGNQPQHFGDGTRLSIL.

This chain links TRBV29-1 with TRBJ2-5; 7 positions match TRBD2. CDR3 length: 16 amino acids. The trim removed 1 base at V and 6 bases at J, leaving 14 bases unmatched. Germline assignment: CDR1 SQVTM and CDR2 ANQGSEA. CDR3 in amino acids: CSVEVPPLGLKKTQYF. Here the CDR3 DNA reads TGCAGCGTTGAAGTCCCCCCATTGGGACTAAAGAAGACCCAGTACTTC. Based on the CDR3 plus reference TRBV29-1 and TRBJ2-5, the full variable domain is SAVISQKPSRDICQRGTSLTIQCQVDSQVTMMFWYRQQPGQSLTLIATANQGSEATYESGFVIDKFPISRPNLTFSTLTVSNMSPEDSSIYLCSVEVPPLGLKKTQYFGPGTRLLVL.

This clonotype was seen repeatedly, ten times or more. The chain uses TRBV28 and TRBJ1-1; weak D call: TRBD1 (5 bases). V gave up 5 bases and J gave up 0 bases, with 16 bases separating them. Germline loops: CDR1 MDHEN, CDR2 SYDVKM. CDR3 length: 16 amino acids. In DNA, the CDR3 is TGTGCCAGCAGTCCACCCCCCGGACAAATGAACACTGAAGCTTTCTTT. Translating it yields CASSPPPGQMNTEAFF.

There are a few counts of this clonotype. In DNA form, the CDR3 reads TGTGCCAGCAGTTTGGGCAGGGGCGCGAGCTATGGCTACACCTTC. Protein product: CASSLGRGASYGYTF. The chain employs TRBV12-3 or TRBV12-4 and TRBJ1-2; tentatively, D is TRBD1 (6 bases). Trimming removed 3 bases at V and 4 bases at J, with 15 bases between. The CDR3 loop spans 15 amino acids.

This clonotype was recorded at least ten times. The chain uses TRBV4-1 and TRBJ2-1; TRBD2 might be the D (5 bases). The CDR3 is made up of 13 amino acids. CDR1 and CDR2 (germline): MGHRA, YSYEKL. V was pared by 1 base and J by 10 bases, with 11 bases between. CDR3 residues: CASSQAGVGEQFF. The CDR3 bases are TGCGCCAGCAGCCAAGCCGGGGTTGGGGAGCAGTTCTTC.

The J gene is TRBJ2-5, the V gene TRBV2, with 11 bases fitting TRBD2. CDR1 is SNHLY and CDR2 is FYNNEI in the germline V gene. CDR3 length: 15 amino acids. V lost 6 bases and J lost 5; bases outside the gene matches: 8. The CDR3 nucleotides read TGTGCCAGCAGGACTAGCGGGGCAATGGAGGAGACCCAGTACTTC. It is translated as CASRTSGAMEETQYF. Looking up the rest from reference TRBV2 and TRBJ2-5 gives the full variable domain: EPEVTQTPSHQVTQMGQEVILRCVPISNHLYFYWYRQILGQKVEFLVSFYNNEISEKSEIFDDQFSVERPDGSNFTLKIRSTKLEDSAMYFCASRTSGAMEETQYFGPGTRLLVL.

Comments on this clonotype: The CDR3 carries no conserved terminal phenylalanine or tryptophan, so it likely arises from a read error. This rearrangement joins TRBV4-1 to TRBJ2-1, with 13 bases fitting TRBD2. Trimming cost V 8 bases and J 2 bases; bases outside gene matches: 3. This CDR3 has 15 residues. CDR1 is MGHRA, CDR2 YSYEKL, per germline. CDR3 DNA sequence: TGCGCCAGCGCAACTAGCGGGGGGGCCTACAATGAGCAGTTCTCC. Its translation is CASATSGGAYNEQFS.

This clonotype was picked up many times. This chain links TRBV28 with TRBJ2-7; 7 bases match TRBD2. Trimming cost V 3 bases and J 4 bases; bases outside gene matches: 6. There are 14 residues in the CDR3. Germline-derived CDR1 and CDR2 are MDHEN and SYDVKM. The CDR3 protein is CASSFYRTRYEQYF. DNA for the CDR3: TGTGCCAGCAGTTTTTACAGGACTAGATACGAGCAGTACTTC.

This clonotype was counted between two and nine times. The gene calls are TRBV28 and TRBJ2-3, with TRBD2 identical over 12 bases. Trimming cost V 6 bases and J 1 base; bases outside gene matches: 11. This CDR3 is built from 18 residues. Germline values: CDR1 MDHEN, CDR2 SYDVKM. This CDR3 is CASSTLAGGIIGTDTQYF. CDR3 sequence (DNA): TGTGCCAGCAGCACGCTAGCGGGGGGGATAATAGGCACAGATACGCAGTATTTT. Using reference TRBV28 and TRBJ2-3 for the parts outside the CDR3, the full variable domain is DVKVTQSSRYLVKRTGEKVFLECVQDMDHENMFWYRQDPGLGLRLIYFSYDVKMKEKGDIPEGYSVSREKKERFSLILESASTNQTSMYLCASSTLAGGIIGTDTQYFGPGTRLTVL.

This clonotype was picked up many times. The chain couples TRBV12-3 or TRBV12-4 to TRBJ2-7, with D hard to call. This CDR3 region has 14 residues. Deletions cut 2 bases from V and 6 bases from J, with 14 bases between. CDR3 DNA sequence: TGTGCCAGCAGTTTACGGGTTATCTCACTCGAGCAGTACTTC. Its translation: CASSLRVISLEQYF.

This clonotype was detected ten times or more. The chain is built from TRBV6-4 and TRBJ2-1; D perhaps matches TRBD1 (7 bases). Germline V CDR1 and CDR2: MRHNA, SNTAGT. The germline V and J ends were trimmed by 3 bases and 5 bases, with 14 bases remaining between them. The CDR3 runs 15 residues. DNA of the CDR3: TGTGCCAGCAGTGATAAGGAGGGGGCCCACAATGAGCAGTTCTTC. Translated, it gives CASSDKEGAHNEQFF.

This chain connects TRBV7-6 to TRBJ2-7; 8 bases are a match to TRBD2. The CDR3 runs 15 residues. Germline CDR1 SGHVS, CDR2 FNYEAQ. With 1 base clipped from V and 1 base from J, the junction kept 3 bases outside the gene matches. CDR3 DNA: TGTGCCAGCAGCTTAGGGGGACTAGGTTCCTACGAGCAGTACTTC. Its protein is CASSLGGLGSYEQYF.

This clonotype was seen ten or more times. This rearrangement joins TRBV12-3 or TRBV12-4 to TRBJ2-6; D call uncertain. The CDR3 runs 16 residues. V lost 6 bases to trimming and J lost 0 bases, with 12 bases between them. As DNA, the CDR3 is TGTGCCAGCAGACTGGAGAAAACCTCTGGGGCCAACGTCCTGACTTTC. Its protein product is CASRLEKTSGANVLTF.

In regard to this clonotype: The junction departs from germline at one end; a sequencing error may be responsible. V usage is TRBV11-2 and J usage is TRBJ2-1; 8 bases align to TRBD2. Germline V gives CDR1 SGHAT, CDR2 FQNNGV. The CDR3 runs 18 residues. CDR3 sequence reads: CASSPNQGLAGMRNEQLF. The CDR3 nucleotides are TGTGCCAGCAGCCCAAACCAGGGGCTAGCGGGCATGAGGAATGAGCAGCTCTTC.

This chain connects TRBV4-2 to TRBJ2-6, with D possibly being TRBD1 (5 bases). Germline V gene data show CDR1 as LGHNA and CDR2 as YNFKEQ. The CDR3 has 17 amino acids. Trimming removed 0 bases from V and 2 bases from J, with 11 bases in between. The CDR3 region is CASSQDWGSTGANVLTF. DNA for the CDR3: TGTGCCAGCAGCCAAGATTGGGGCAGCACTGGGGCCAACGTCCTGACTTTC.

This clonotype was observed a few times. CDR3 in DNA: TGCAGTGCTATGGGGTGGCTCGGACTAGCGGGGGGGCAGGAGACCCAGTACTTC. Protein sequence: CSAMGWLGLAGGQETQYF. The chain combines TRBV20-1 with TRBJ2-5; the match to TRBD2 covers 15 bases. This CDR3 is built from 18 residues. From germline, CDR1 is DFQATT and CDR2 SNEGSKA (reference sequence). The V and J ends lost 4 bases and 5 bases, in that order; junction bases with no gene match: 14.